This entry features one TCR beta chain sequence. What it binds is unknown. CDR3 length: 15 residues. The germline V gene has CDR1 MGHDK and CDR2 SYGVNS. V lost 5 bases to trimming and J lost 8 bases, with 19 bases between them. This entry belongs to a study of T cell responses to AZD1222 COVID-19 vaccine. Study-level points and caveats: Unmutated regions of variants are reportedly targeted by nearly half of spike-specific TCRs. Among AZD1222 vaccinees, only six were seropositive at baseline. Two AZD1222 doses significantly raised spike-specific TCR breadth and depth over controls.

This table comes from immunoSEQ multiplex PCR, and its TCRdb copy is limited to in-frame clones, with some not included. This sample has 170,000 or so clones, with just under 95% found just once. The chain recombines TRBV25-1 with TRBJ2-1, with a weak D call TRBD1 (6 bases). Sample: peripheral blood, taken 28 days after the second dose of the MenACWY control vaccine. The sequence was collected from an adult who received the MenACWY meningococcal vaccine as a control. This CDR3 is CASSNPRQVSHEQFF. CDR3 in DNA: TGTGCCAGCAGTAACCCCAGACAGGTTAGCCATGAGCAGTTCTTC.